This T cell receptor beta chain was sequenced in a study of Ad26.COV2.S vaccination and SARS-CoV-2 variants. The treatment was: roughly 19 received Ad26.COV2.S at low or high dose, single or two shots; 5 received placebo; per-sample allocation not given. Day 63 after the first vaccine or placebo injection was the time point for sampling. TCRdb's table, derived via immunoSEQ multiplex PCR, lists solely in-frame clones and lacks some. The top ten hold around 2.2% of the sample, which has approximately 300,000 clones, around 85% seen once. The material was peripheral blood, obtained in a trial of Ad26.COV2.S vaccine versus placebo. The clonotype was recovered from a person aged 18-65 years who received the Ad26.COV2.S COVID-19 vaccine or a placebo.

The CDR3 DNA is TGTGCCAGCAGCGCCAGGGGGCTGGGAGACTATGGCTACACCTTC. Translating gives CASSARGLGDYGYTF. V gene TRBV9 combines with J gene TRBJ1-2; 8 nucleotides match TRBD1. The CDR3 runs 15 residues. Looked up from germline, CDR1 is SGDLS and CDR2 is YYNGEE. The V gene end was trimmed by 3 bases and the J gene end by 3 bases; junction bases not matched to a gene: 7.